The clone carrying this T cell receptor (beta chain) has a single count. V lost 4 bases, J lost 5 bases, and 12 bases stayed unmatched. This CDR3 is 16 amino acids long. Germline assignment: CDR1 SGHRS and CDR2 YFSETQ. The sample belongs to a study of blood T cell repertoires in COVID-19. Across the study: In each case, the material was cDNA or gDNA derived from T cells, B-cell-depleted T cells, or PBMCs.

Resolution of symptoms, clearance, or two negative PCRs was present in recovered Cohort 3 donors. Assay used: immunoSEQ multiplex PCR; TCRdb lists only in-frame clones, some missing. This table holds approximately 350,000 clones, more than 85% found once. The sequence derives from a woman aged 30 to 39 who had recovered from COVID-19. The sample taken for sequencing was PBMCs or T cells enriched from blood (not recorded which). The chain carries TRBV5-1 and TRBJ2-7; TRBD2 aligns across 10 bases. The DNA of the CDR3 is TGCGCCAGCAGCATGACTAGCGGGTACCGAGGGGACGAGCAGTACTTC. Translating it yields CASSMTSGYRGDEQYF.